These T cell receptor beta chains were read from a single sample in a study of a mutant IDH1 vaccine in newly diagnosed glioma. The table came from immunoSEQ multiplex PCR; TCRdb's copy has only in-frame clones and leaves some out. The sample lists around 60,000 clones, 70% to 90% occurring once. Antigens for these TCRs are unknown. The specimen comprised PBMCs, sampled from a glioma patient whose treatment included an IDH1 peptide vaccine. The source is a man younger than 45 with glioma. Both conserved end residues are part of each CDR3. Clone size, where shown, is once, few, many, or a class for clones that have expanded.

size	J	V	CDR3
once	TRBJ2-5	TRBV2	CASGRGQGTETQYF
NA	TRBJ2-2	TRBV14	CASSQDRRNTGELFF
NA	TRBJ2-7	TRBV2	CASTERDRSYEQYF
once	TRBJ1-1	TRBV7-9	CASSLQGAMNTEAFF
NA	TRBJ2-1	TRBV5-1	CASSLGPEGDEQFF
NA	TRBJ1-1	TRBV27	CASSLRGVNTEAFF
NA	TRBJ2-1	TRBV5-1	CASGLTGNNEQFF
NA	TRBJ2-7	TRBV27	CASRKSTVLGEQYF
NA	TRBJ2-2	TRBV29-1	CSVQQGFGTGELFF
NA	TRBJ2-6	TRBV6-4	CASSDSPASGANVLTF
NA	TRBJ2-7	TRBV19	CASSMRGDGPYEQYF
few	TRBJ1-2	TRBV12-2	CASRSPNRAPPIWDTF
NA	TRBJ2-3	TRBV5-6	CASSLYSRDTQYF
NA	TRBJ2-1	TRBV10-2	CASSVPGSSYNEQFF
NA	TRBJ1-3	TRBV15	CATSRDRGGNTIYF
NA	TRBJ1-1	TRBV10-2	CASSPVAANTEAFF
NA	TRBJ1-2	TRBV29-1	CSVGGAGANYGYTF
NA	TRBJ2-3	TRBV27	CASTNALSAGVDTQYF
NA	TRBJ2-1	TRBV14	CASSPITGILYNEQFF
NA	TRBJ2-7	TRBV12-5	CASGMTWAESSYEQYF
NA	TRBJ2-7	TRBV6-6	CASSYSAGVTYEQYF
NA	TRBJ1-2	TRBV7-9	CASSFSLTTTGYTF
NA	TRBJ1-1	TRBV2	CASSDNRGEAFF
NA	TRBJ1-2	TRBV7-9	CASSFRDYDYGYTF
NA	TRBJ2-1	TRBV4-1	CASQPQRGRGTSGGSYNEQFF
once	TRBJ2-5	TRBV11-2	CASRPVRGGETQYF
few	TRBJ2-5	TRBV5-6	CASSLWTALETQYF
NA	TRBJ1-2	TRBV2	CASSYRQKDYGYTF
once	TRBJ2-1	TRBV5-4	CASRRDWASYNEQFF
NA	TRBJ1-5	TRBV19	CATEAGGSQPQHF
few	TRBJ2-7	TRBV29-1	CSVTGPAYEQYF
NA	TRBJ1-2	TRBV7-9	CASSLIRSAGMNYGYTF
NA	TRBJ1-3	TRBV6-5	CASSPLDGSRNTIYF
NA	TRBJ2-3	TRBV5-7	CASSLRERGVVDTQYF
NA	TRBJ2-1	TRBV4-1	CASSQDRDRVREQFF
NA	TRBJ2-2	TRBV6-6	CASSPRGPANTGELFF
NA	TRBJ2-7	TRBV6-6	CASSYDEGLSYEQYF
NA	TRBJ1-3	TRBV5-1	CASSLSSGGGNTIYF
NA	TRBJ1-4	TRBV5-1	CASSRPPDEKLFF
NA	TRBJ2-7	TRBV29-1	CSGRQGSSYEQYF
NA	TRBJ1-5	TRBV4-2	CASSQFYQPGGDQPQHF
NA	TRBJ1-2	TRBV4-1	CASSRPWTGPNYGYTF
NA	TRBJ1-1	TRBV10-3	CAISEYDKNTEAFF
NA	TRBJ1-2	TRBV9	CASSVGTVGGYTF
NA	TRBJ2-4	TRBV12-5	CASAPSGAAKNIQYF
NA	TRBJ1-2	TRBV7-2	CASSRTGTNYGYTF
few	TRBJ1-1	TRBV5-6	CASSLGANTEAFF
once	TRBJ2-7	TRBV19	CASSMYRGPYEQYF
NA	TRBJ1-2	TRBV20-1	CSAERDISNTF
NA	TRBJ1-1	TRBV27	CASSKGTLNTEAFF
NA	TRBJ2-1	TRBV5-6	CASSIGTRVANEQFF
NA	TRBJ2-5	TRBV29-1	CSVMKREETQYF
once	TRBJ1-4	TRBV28	CASSLYGVGLSEKLFF
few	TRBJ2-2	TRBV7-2	CASSPPGISGGAGELFF
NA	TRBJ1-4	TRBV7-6	CASSLAGGNEKLFF